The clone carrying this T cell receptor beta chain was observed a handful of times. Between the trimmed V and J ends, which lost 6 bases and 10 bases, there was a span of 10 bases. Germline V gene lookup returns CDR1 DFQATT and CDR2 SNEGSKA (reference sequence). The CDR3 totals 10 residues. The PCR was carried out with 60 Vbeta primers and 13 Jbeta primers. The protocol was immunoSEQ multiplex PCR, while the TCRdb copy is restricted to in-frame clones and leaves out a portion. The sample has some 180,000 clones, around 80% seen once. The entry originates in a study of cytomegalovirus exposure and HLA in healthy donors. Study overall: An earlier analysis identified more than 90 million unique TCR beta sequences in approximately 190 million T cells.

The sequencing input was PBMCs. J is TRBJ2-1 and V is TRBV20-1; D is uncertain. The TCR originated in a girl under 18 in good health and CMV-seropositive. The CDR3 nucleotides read TGCAGTGCGAGTACGAAAGAGCAGTTCTTC. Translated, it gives CSASTKEQFF.